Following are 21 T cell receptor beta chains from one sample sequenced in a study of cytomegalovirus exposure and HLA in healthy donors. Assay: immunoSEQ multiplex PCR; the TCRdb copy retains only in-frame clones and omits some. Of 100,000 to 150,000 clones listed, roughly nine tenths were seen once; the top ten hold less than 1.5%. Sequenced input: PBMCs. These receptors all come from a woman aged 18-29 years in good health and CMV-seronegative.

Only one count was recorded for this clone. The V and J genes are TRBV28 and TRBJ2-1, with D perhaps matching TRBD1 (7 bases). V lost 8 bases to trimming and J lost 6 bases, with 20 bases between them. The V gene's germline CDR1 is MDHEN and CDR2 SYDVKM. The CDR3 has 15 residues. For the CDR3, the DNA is TGTGCCAGCTGTTCGAGACAGGGAGGTTTCAATGAGCAGTTCTTC. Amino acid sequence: CASCSRQGGFNEQFF. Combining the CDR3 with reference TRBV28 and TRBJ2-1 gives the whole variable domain DVKVTQSSRYLVKRTGEKVFLECVQDMDHENMFWYRQDPGLGLRLIYFSYDVKMKEKGDIPEGYSVSREKKERFSLILESASTNQTSMYLCASCSRQGGFNEQFFGPGTRLTVL.

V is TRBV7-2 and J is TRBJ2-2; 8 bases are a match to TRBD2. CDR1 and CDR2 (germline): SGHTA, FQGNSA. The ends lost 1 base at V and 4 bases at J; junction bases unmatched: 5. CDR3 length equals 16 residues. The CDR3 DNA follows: TGTGCCAGCAGCTTAGGCGGGGGGCACCTCACCGGGGAGCTGTTTTTT. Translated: CASSLGGGHLTGELFF.

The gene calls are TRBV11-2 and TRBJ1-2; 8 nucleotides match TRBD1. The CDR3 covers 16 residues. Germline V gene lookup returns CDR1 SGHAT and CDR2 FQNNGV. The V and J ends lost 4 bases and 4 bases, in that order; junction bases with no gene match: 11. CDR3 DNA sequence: TGTGCCAGCAGCTCCGTGCAGGGGGCACCCCCCTATGGCTACACCTTC. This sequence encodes CASSSVQGAPPYGYTF.

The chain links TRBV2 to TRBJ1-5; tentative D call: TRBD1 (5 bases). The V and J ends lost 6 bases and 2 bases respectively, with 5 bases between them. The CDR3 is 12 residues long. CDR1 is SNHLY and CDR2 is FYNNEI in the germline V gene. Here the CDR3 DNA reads TGTGCCAGCAGACAGGGCAATCAGCCCCAGCATTTT. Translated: CASRQGNQPQHF.

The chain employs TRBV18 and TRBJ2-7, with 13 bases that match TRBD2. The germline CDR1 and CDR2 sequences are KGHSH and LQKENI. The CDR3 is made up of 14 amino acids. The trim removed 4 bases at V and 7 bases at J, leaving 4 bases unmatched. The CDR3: CASSRLAGGGEQYV. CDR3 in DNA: TGTGCCAGCTCACGACTAGCGGGGGGCGGGGAGCAGTACGTC.

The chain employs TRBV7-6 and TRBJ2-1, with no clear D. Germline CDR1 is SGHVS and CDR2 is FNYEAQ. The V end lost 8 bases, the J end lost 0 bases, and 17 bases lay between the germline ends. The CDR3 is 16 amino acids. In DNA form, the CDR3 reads TGTGCCAGCTGTTCGTCGGCGGTCTCCTCCTACAATGAGCAGTTCTTC. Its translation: CASCSSAVSSYNEQFF.

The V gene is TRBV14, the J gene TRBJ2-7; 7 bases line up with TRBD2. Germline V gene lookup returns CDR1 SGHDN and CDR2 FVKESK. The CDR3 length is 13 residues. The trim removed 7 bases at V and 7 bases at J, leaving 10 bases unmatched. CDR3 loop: CASTLGGMGEQYF. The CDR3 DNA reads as TGTGCCAGCACCCTGGGGGGGATGGGTGAGCAGTACTTC. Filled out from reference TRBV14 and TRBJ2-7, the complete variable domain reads EAGVTQFPSHSVIEKGQTVTLRCDPISGHDNLYWYRRVMGKEIKFLLHFVKESKQDESGMPNNRFLAERTGGTYSTLKVQPAELEDSGVYFCASTLGGMGEQYFGPGTRLTVT.

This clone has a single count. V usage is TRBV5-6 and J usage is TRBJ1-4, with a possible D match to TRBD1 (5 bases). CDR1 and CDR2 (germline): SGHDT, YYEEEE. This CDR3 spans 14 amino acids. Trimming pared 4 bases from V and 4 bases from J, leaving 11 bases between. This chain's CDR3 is CASSLKGHNEKLFF. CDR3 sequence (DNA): TGTGCCAGCAGCCTCAAGGGGCATAATGAAAAACTGTTTTTT.

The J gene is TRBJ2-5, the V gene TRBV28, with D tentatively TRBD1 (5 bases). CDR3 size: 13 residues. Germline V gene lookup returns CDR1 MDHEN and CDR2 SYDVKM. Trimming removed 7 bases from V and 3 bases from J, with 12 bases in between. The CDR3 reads CASMGQGKETQYF. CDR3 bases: TGTGCCAGCATGGGCCAGGGCAAAGAGACCCAGTACTTC.

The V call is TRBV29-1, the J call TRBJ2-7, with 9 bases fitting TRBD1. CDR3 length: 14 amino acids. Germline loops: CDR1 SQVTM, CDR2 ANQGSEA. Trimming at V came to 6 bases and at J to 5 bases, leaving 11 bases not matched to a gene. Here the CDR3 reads CSVDRGQGKDEQYF. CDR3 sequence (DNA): TGCAGCGTAGACCGAGGACAGGGGAAAGACGAGCAGTACTTC.

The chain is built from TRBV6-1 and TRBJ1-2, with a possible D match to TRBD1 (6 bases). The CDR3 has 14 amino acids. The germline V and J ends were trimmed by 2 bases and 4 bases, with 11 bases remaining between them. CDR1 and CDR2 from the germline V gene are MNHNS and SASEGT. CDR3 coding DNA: TGTGCCAGCAGTGAAACAGGGACATTCTATGGCTACACCTTC. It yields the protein CASSETGTFYGYTF.

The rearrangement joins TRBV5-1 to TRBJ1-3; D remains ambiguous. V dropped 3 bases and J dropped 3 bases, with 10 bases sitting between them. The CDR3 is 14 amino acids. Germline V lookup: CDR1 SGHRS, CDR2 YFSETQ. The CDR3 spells CASSYGLDGNTIYF. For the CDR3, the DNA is TGCGCCAGCAGCTACGGACTGGATGGAAACACCATATATTTT.

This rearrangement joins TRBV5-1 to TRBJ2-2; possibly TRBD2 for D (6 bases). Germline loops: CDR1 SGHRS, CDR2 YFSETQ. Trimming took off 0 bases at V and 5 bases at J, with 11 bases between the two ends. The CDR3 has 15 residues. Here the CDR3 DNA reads TGCGCCAGCAGCTTGGGGGCGGGGAAGACCGGGGAGCTGTTTTTT. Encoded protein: CASSLGAGKTGELFF.

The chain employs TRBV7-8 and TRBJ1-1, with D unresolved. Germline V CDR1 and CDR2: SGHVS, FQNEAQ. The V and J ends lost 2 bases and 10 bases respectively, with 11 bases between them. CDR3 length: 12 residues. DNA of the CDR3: TGTGCCAGCAGCTTATCGTCTAACGGAGCTTTCTTT. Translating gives CASSLSSNGAFF.

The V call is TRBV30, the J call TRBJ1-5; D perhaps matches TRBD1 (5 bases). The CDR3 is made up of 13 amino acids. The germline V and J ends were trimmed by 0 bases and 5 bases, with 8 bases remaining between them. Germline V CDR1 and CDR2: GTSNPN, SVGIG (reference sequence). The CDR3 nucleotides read TGTGCCTGGAGTGTACAGGTGGATCAGCCCCAGCATTTT. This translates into CAWSVQVDQPQHF.

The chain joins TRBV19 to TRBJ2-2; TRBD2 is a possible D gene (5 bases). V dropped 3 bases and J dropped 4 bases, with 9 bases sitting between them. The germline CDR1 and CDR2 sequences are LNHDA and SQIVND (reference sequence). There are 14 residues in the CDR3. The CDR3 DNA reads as TGTGCCAGTAGTATCCTAGCTTCCACCGGGGAGCTGTTTTTT. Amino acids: CASSILASTGELFF.

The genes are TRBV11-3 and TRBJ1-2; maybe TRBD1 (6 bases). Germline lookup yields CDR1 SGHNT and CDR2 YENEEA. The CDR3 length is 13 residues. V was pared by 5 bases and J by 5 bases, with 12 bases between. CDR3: CASSHTTGYGYTF. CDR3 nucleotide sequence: TGTGCCAGCAGCCATACCACAGGGTATGGCTACACCTTC. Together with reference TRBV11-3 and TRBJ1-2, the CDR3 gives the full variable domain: EAGVVQSPRYKIIEKKQPVAFWCNPISGHNTLYWYLQNLGQGPELLIRYENEEAVDDSQLPKDRFSAERLKGVDSTLKIQPAELGDSAVYLCASSHTTGYGYTFGSGTRLTVV.

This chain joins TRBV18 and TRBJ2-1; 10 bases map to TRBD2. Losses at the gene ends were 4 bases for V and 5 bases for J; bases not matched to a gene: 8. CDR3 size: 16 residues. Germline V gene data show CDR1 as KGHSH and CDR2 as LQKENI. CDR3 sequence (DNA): TGTGCCAGCTCACAAGTGACTAGCGGGCGCCACAATGAGCAGTTCTTC. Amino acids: CASSQVTSGRHNEQFF. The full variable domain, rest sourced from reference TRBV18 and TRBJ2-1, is NAGVMQNPRHLVRRRGQEARLRCSPMKGHSHVYWYRQLPEEGLKFMVYLQKENIIDESGMPKERFSAEFPKEGPSILRIQQVVRGDSAAYFCASSQVTSGRHNEQFFGPGTRLTVL.

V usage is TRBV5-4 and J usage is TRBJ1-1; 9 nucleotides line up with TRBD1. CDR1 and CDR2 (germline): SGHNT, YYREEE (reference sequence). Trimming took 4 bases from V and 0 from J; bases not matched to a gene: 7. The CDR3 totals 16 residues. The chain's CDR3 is CASSMGQGNMNTEAFF. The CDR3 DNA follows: TGTGCCAGCAGCATGGGACAGGGAAACATGAACACTGAAGCTTTCTTT.

Here the CDR3 DNA reads TGTGCCAGCAGCGCGGGGACAGGAACCTACGAGCAGTACTTC. Amino acids: CASSAGTGTYEQYF. The rearrangement links TRBV9 to TRBJ2-7; TRBD1 matches 8 bases. Germline-derived CDR1 and CDR2 are SGDLS and YYNGEE. Trimming took 3 bases from V and 2 from J; bases not matched to a gene: 4. This CDR3 comprises 14 residues.

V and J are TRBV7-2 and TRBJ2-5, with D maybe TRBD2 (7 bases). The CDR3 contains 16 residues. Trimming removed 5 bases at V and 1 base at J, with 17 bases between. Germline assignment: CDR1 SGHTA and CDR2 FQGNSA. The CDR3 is CASSRGGRRAQETQYF. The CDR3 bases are TGTGCCAGCAGCAGGGGGGGGCGCCGGGCCCAAGAGACCCAGTACTTC. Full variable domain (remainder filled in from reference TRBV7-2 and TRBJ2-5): GAGVSQSPSNKVTEKGKDVELRCDPISGHTALYWYRQSLGQGLEFLIYFQGNSAPDKSGLPSDRFSAERTGGSVSTLTIQRTQQEDSAVYLCASSRGGRRAQETQYFGPGTRLLVL.